The clone carrying this TCR beta chain was counted between two and nine times. No antigen is known for it. The source of the sample is a study of beta chain features in type 1 diabetes. Turning to the study itself: There were 90 million to 110 million sorted cells examined across all samples.

Purity of each sorted population was above 95%. In germline, CDR1 is KGHSH, CDR2 LQKENI. V shed 2 bases and J shed 0 bases, with 11 bases lying between them. This CDR3 region has 15 residues. Expressed TCRB transcripts got sequenced, as all isolated RNA was reverse transcribed. Assay: immunoSEQ multiplex PCR; the TCRdb copy retains only in-frame clones and omits some. Of about 140,000 clones listed, roughly 7.2% are singletons. Study outcomes and limitations: The VDJ junctions of type 1 diabetes patients carried fewer insertions and more deletions. When Type 1 diabetes patients were examined, their TCRB CDR3s proved moderately but significantly shorter in all four CD4+ subsets.

Sequenced sample: central memory CD4+ T cells from blood. This chain links TRBV18 with TRBJ2-7; TRBD1 might be the D (6 bases). This TCR was sampled from a woman in her twenties or thirties in good health. CDR3 DNA sequence: TGTGCCAGCTCACCAAGGACAGAGGGCTCCTACGAGCAGTACTTC. It is translated as CASSPRTEGSYEQYF. The complete variable domain, with remaining parts taken from reference TRBV18 and TRBJ2-7, reads NAGVMQNPRHLVRRRGQEARLRCSPMKGHSHVYWYRQLPEEGLKFMVYLQKENIIDESGMPKERFSAEFPKEGPSILRIQQVVRGDSAAYFCASSPRTEGSYEQYFGPGTRLTVT.